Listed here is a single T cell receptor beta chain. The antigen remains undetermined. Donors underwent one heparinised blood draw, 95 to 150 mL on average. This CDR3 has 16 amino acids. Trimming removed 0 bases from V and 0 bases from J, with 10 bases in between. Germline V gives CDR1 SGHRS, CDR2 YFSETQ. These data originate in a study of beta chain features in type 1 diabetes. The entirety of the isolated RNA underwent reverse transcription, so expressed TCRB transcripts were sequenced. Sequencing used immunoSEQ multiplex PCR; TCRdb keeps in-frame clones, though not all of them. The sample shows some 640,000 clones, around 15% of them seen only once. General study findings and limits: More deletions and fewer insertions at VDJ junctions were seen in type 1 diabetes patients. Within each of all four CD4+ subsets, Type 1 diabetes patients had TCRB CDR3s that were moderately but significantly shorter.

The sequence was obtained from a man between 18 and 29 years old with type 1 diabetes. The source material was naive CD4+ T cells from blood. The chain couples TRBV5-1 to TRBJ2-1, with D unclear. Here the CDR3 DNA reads TGCGCCAGCAGCTTGGTTTCAGGTCCCTCCTACAATGAGCAGTTCTTC. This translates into CASSLVSGPSYNEQFF.